Below, 7 T cell receptor beta chains from the same sample are listed, as sequenced in a study of T cell repertoires in cytomegalovirus infection. TCRdb recomputed calls from the reads with MiXCR, one row per CDR3 protein. The sample contains 600,000 to 800,000 distinct CDR3 sequences, 20% to 25% of which appear only once. Sequencing was done on a sample of CD8+ T cells from PBMCs. The receptors originated from a human donor in good health (CMV status not recorded). Some clones in this sample may be carry-over from other donors' samples.

V is TRBV20-1 and J is TRBJ2-3; D remains unclear. Germline loops: CDR1 DFQATT, CDR2 SNEGSKA (reference sequence). The CDR3 covers 17 residues. V was pared by 1 base and J by 5 bases, with 22 bases between. The CDR3 protein is CSARAPATENFRDTQYF. DNA of the CDR3: TGCAGTGCTAGAGCTCCCGCGACTGAAAATTTTCGAGATACGCAGTATTTT.

The V call is TRBV7-6, the J call TRBJ2-7, with D maybe TRBD1 (6 bases). Germline V CDR1 and CDR2: SGHVS, FNYEAQ. The V and J ends lost 2 bases and 7 bases respectively, with 12 bases between them. CDR3 length equals 13 residues. The CDR3: CASSLSQGREQYF. DNA of the CDR3: TGTGCCAGCAGCTTATCGCAGGGGCGTGAGCAGTACTTC.

This clonotype was detected ten times or more. This rearrangement joins TRBV7-8 to TRBJ2-7, with D maybe TRBD2 (5 bases). Germline V CDR1 and CDR2: SGHVS, FQNEAQ. V dropped 5 bases and J dropped 5 bases, with 19 bases sitting between them. The CDR3 covers 15 residues. The CDR3 sequence is CASSIRWLAADEQYF. As DNA, the CDR3 is TGTGCCAGCAGCATACGGTGGCTAGCTGCCGACGAGCAGTACTTC.

This clonotype has more than one count but fewer than ten. The gene calls are TRBV7-9 and TRBJ1-2, with D hard to call. Germline loops: CDR1 SEHNR, CDR2 FQNEAQ (reference sequence). Trimming removed 3 bases from V and 6 bases from J, with 11 bases in between. The CDR3 has 13 residues. CDR3 sequence reads: CASSFGGEHGYTF. CDR3 sequence (DNA): TGTGCCAGCAGCTTCGGCGGGGAACATGGCTACACCTTC.

The J gene is TRBJ2-5, the V gene TRBV7-9, with 7 bases lining up with TRBD2. The CDR3 sequence is 15 residues long. The V gene's germline CDR1 is SEHNR and CDR2 FQNEAQ (reference sequence). V trimming: 0 bases; J trimming: 3 bases; junction bases outside the gene matches: 4. CDR3 coding DNA: TGTGCCAGCAGCTTAGCGAGGGGAGGGGAAGAGACCCAGTACTTC. Translating it yields CASSLARGGEETQYF. Supplemented by reference TRBV7-9 and TRBJ2-5, the full variable domain reads DTGVSQNPRHKITKRGQNVTFRCDPISEHNRLYWYRQTLGQGPEFLTYFQNEAQLEKSRLLSDRFSAERPKGSFSTLEIQRTEQGDSAMYLCASSLARGGEETQYFGPGTRLLVL.

This clonotype turned up a few times. The gene calls are TRBV10-1 and TRBJ2-7; D uncertain. V lost 2 bases to trimming and J lost 0 bases, with 8 bases between them. The CDR3 is made up of 14 amino acids. Germline lookup yields CDR1 WNHNN and CDR2 SYGVQD (reference sequence). This CDR3 is CASSEIGRSYEQYF. CDR3 nucleotides: TGCGCCAGCAGTGAGATAGGCCGCTCCTACGAGCAGTACTTC.

This clonotype was counted between two and nine times. This chain connects TRBV20-1 to TRBJ1-2; D gene unclear. The CDR3 sequence is 13 residues long. Trimming pared 1 base from V and 4 bases from J, leaving 10 bases between. Germline V CDR1 and CDR2: DFQATT, SNEGSKA (reference sequence). The CDR3 reads CSARVEGLYGYTF. The CDR3 nucleotides are TGCAGTGCTAGAGTCGAAGGGCTCTATGGCTACACCTTC.